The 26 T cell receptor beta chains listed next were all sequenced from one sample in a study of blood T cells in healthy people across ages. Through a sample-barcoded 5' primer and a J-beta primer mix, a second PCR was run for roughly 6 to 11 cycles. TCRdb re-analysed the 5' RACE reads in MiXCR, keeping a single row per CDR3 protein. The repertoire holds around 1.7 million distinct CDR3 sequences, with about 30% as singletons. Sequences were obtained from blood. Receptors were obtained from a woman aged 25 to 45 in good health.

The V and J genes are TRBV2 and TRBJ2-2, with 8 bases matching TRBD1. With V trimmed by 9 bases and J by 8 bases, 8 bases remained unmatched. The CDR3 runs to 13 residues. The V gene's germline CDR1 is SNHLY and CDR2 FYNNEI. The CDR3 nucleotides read TGTGCCAGTCAGGGGGCGTTGAGTGGGGAGCTGTTTTTT. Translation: CASQGALSGELFF.

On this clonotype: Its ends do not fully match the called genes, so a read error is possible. CDR3 nucleotide sequence: TGTGCCAGCAACTTAAGTCCAGCGGCCTCCTACGAGCAGTACTTC. Its translation: CASNLSPAASYEQYF. The J gene is TRBJ2-7, the V gene TRBV13; a weak D match, TRBD2 (5 bases). Germline CDR1 reads PRHDT; CDR2 reads FYEKMQ (reference sequence). The CDR3 spans 15 residues. The variable domain in full, completed from reference TRBV13 and TRBJ2-7, reads AAGVIQSPRHLIKEKRETATLKCYPIPRHDTVYWYQQGPGQDPQFLISFYEKMQSDKGSIPDRFSAQQFSDYHSELNMSSLELGDSALYFCASNLSPAASYEQYFGPGTRLTVT.

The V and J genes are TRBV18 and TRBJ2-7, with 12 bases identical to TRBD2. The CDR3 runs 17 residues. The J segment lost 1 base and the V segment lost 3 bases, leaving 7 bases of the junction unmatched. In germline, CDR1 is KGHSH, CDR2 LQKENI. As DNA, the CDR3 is TGTGCCAGCTCACCGACAGCCCTAGCGGGAGGGTCCTACGAGCAGTACTTC. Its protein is CASSPTALAGGSYEQYF. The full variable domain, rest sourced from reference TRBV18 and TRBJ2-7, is NAGVMQNPRHLVRRRGQEARLRCSPMKGHSHVYWYRQLPEEGLKFMVYLQKENIIDESGMPKERFSAEFPKEGPSILRIQQVVRGDSAAYFCASSPTALAGGSYEQYFGPGTRLTVT.

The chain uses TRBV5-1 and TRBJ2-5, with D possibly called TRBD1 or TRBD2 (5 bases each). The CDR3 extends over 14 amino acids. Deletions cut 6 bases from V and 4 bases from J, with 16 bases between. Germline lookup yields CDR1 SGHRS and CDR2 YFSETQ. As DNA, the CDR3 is TGCGCCAGCAAATCCGGGACCCAAGGAGAGACCCAGTACTTC. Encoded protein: CASKSGTQGETQYF.

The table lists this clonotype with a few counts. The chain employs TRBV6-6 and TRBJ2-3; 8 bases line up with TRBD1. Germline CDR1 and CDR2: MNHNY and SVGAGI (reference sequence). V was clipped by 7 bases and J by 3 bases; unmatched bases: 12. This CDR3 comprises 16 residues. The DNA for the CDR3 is TGTGCCAGCAACCCTGTGGACAGGGTGAGGACAGATACGCAGTATTTT. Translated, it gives CASNPVDRVRTDTQYF.

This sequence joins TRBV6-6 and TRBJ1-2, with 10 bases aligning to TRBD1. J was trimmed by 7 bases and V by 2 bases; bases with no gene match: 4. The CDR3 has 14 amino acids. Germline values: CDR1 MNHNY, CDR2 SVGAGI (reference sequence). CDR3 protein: CASSYKGQGPGYTF. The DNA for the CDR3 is TGTGCCAGCAGTTACAAGGGACAGGGGCCTGGCTACACCTTC.

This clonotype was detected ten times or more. CDR3 DNA sequence: TGTGCCAGCAGCAAAACCGGGACAGCGGCCCAGAAGACCCAGTACTTC. Protein sequence: CASSKTGTAAQKTQYF. The rearrangement links TRBV7-6 to TRBJ2-5; 7 positions match TRBD1. Germline loops: CDR1 SGHVS, CDR2 FNYEAQ. Trimming took 5 bases from V and 6 from J; bases not matched to a gene: 15. This CDR3 contains 16 residues.

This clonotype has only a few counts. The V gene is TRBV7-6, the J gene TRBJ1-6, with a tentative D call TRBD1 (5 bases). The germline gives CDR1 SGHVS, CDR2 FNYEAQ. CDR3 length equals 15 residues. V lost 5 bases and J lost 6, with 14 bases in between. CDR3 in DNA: TGTGCCAGCAGCCAGGGCTCGAGAACTAATTCACCCCTCCACTTT. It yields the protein CASSQGSRTNSPLHF. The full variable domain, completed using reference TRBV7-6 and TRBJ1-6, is GAGVSQSPRYKVTKRGQDVALRCDPISGHVSLYWYRQALGQGPEFLTYFNYEAQQDKSGLPNDRFSAERPEGSISTLTIQRTEQRDSAMYRCASSQGSRTNSPLHFGNGTRLTVT.

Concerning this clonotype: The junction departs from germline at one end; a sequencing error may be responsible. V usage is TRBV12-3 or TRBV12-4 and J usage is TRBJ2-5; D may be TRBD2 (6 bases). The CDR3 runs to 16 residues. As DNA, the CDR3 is TGTGTCAGCAGTTTGGGGGGTCAGGGCGACCAAGAGACCCAGTACTTC. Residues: CVSSLGGQGDQETQYF.

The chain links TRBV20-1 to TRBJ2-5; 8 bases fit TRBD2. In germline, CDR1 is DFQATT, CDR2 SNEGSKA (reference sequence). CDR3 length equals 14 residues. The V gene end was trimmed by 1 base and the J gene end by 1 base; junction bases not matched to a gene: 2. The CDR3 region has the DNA TGCAGTGCTAGAGCGGGACTAGGCCAAGAGACCCAGTACTTC. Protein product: CSARAGLGQETQYF.

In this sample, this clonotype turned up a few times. CDR3 amino acids: CASGSAGPGANVLTF. The CDR3 nucleotides are TGTGCCAGCGGTTCGGCAGGCCCCGGGGCCAACGTCCTGACTTTC. V usage is TRBV6-2 or TRBV6-3 and J usage is TRBJ2-6; D gene unclear. Germline lookup yields CDR1 MNHEY and CDR2 SVGEGT. The V gene lost 8 bases and the J gene lost 4 bases, with 15 bases spanning the gap. The CDR3 contains 15 residues.

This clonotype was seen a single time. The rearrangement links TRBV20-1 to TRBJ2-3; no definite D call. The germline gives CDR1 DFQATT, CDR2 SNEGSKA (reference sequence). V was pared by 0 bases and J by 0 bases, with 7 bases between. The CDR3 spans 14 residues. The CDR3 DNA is TGCAGTGCTAGAGAAGCGAAGAGCACAGATACGCAGTATTTT. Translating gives CSAREAKSTDTQYF.

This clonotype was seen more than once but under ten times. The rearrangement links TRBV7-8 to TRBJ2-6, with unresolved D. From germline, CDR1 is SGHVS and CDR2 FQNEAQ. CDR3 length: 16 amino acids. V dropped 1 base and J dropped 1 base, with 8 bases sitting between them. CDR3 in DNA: TGTGCCAGCAGCTTAGTCTTCGGGTCTGGGGCCAACGTCCTGACTTTC. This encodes CASSLVFGSGANVLTF. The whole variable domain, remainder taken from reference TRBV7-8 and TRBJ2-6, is GAGVSQSPRYKVAKRGQDVALRCDPISGHVSLFWYQQALGQGPEFLTYFQNEAQLDKSGLPSDRFFAERPEGSVSTLKIQRTQQEDSAVYLCASSLVFGSGANVLTFGAGSRLTVL.

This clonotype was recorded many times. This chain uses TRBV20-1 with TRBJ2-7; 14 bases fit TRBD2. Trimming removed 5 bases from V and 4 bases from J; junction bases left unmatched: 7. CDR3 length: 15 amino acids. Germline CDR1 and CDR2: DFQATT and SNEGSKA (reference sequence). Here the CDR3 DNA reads TGCAGTGCTGAGCCGGGACTAGCGGGAGTTTACGAGCAGTACTTC. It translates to CSAEPGLAGVYEQYF.

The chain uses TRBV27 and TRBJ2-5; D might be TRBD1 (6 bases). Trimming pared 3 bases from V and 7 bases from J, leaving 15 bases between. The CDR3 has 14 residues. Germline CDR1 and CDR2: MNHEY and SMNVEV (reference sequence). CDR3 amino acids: CASSLNREVATQYF. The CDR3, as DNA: TGTGCCAGCAGTTTGAACAGGGAAGTAGCGACCCAGTACTTC.

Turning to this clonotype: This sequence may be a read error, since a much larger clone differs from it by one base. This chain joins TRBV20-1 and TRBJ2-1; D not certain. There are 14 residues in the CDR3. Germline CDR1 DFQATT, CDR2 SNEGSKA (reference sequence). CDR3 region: CSARVPSSYNKQFF. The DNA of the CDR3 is TGCAGTGCTAGGGTTCCAAGCTCCTACAATAAGCAGTTCTTC.

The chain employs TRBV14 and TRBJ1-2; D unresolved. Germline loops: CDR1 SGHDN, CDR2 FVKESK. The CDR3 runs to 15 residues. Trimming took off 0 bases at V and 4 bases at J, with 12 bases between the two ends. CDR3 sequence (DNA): TGTGCCAGCAGCCAAGAGAACACAAACATCTATGGCTACACCTTC. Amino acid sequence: CASSQENTNIYGYTF. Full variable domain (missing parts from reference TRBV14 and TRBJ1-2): EAGVTQFPSHSVIEKGQTVTLRCDPISGHDNLYWYRRVMGKEIKFLLHFVKESKQDESGMPNNRFLAERTGGTYSTLKVQPAELEDSGVYFCASSQENTNIYGYTFGSGTRLTVV.

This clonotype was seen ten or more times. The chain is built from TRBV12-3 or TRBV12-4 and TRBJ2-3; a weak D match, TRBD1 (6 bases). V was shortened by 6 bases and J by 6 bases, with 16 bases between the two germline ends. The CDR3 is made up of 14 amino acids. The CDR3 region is CASREVERGDTQYF. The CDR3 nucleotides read TGTGCCAGCAGGGAAGTCGAAAGGGGGGATACGCAGTATTTT.

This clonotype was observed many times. This CDR3 reads CASTSTSGGASYNEQFF. The CDR3 bases are TGTGCCAGCACTTCAACTAGCGGGGGGGCTTCGTACAATGAGCAGTTCTTC. The chain has TRBV27 and TRBJ2-1; the match to TRBD2 covers 13 bases. CDR1 and CDR2 (germline): MNHEY, SMNVEV (reference sequence). After removal of 7 bases from V and 4 bases from J, the junction contained 10 bases not matched to a gene. The CDR3 loop spans 17 amino acids.

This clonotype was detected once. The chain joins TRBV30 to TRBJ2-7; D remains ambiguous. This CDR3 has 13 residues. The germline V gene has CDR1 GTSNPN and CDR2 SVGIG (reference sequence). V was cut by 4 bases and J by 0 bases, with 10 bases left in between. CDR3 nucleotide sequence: TGTGCCTGGATACCGATTAACTCCTACGAGCAGTACTTC. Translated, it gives CAWIPINSYEQYF.

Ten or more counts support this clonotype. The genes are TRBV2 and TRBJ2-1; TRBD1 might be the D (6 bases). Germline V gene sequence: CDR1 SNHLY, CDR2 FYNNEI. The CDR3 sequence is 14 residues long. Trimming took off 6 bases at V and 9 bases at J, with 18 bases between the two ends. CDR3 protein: CASSGLLRGGEQFF. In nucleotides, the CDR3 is TGTGCCAGCAGCGGCTTGCTCAGGGGTGGTGAGCAGTTCTTC. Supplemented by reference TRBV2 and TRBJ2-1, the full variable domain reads EPEVTQTPSHQVTQMGQEVILRCVPISNHLYFYWYRQILGQKVEFLVSFYNNEISEKSEIFDDQFSVERPDGSNFTLKIRSTKLEDSAMYFCASSGLLRGGEQFFGPGTRLTVL.

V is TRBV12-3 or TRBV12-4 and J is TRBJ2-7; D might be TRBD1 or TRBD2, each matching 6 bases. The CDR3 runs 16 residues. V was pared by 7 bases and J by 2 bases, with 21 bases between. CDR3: CASTPGGGTSPYEQYF. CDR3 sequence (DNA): TGTGCCAGCACCCCAGGAGGGGGGACTTCCCCCTACGAGCAGTACTTC.

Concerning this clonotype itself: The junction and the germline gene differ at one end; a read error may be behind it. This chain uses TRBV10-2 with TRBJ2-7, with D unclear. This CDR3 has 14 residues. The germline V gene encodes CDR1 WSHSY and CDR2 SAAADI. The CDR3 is CAGSESWGPYEQYF. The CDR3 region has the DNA TGCGCCGGCAGTGAGAGTTGGGGTCCCTACGAGCAGTACTTC.

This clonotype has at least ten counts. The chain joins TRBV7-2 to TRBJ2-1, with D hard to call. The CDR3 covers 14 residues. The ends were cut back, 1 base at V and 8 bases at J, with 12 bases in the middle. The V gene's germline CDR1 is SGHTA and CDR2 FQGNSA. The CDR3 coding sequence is TGTGCCAGCAGCTTAGAAGATCGGTTGGATGAGCAGTTCTTC. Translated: CASSLEDRLDEQFF.

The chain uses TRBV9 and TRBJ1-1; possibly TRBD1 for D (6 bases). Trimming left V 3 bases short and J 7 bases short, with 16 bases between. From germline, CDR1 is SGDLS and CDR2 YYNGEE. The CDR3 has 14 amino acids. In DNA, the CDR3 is TGTGCCAGCAGCGAGAGGGGGGGTACGGATGAAGCTTTCTTT. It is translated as CASSERGGTDEAFF.

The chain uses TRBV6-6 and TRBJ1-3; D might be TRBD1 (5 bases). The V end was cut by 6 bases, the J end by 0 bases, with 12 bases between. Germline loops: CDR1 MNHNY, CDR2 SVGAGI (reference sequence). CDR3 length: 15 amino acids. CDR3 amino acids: CASSRMTASGNTIYF. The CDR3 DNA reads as TGTGCCAGCAGCCGAATGACAGCCTCTGGAAACACCATATATTTT.